A selection of T cell receptor beta chains follows, all from one sample in a study of cytomegalovirus exposure and HLA in healthy donors. Assay used: immunoSEQ multiplex PCR; TCRdb lists only in-frame clones, some missing. The sample consists of over 200,000 clones, almost 85% of them appearing once. Material: PBMCs. The receptor source for this set is a woman aged 40-49 years in good health and CMV-seronegative. CDR3s include the opening cysteine and the closing phenylalanine or tryptophan. Fields, in order: clone size, D gene, J gene, CDR3 length, V gene, CDR3 protein, CDR3 DNA. The D gene is left open where the match is weak. Expanded clones get a size class; other rows say once, few or many, or leave the size out.

NA NA TRBJ1-4 16 TRBV7-9 CASSRLASGAHEKLFF TGTGCCAGCAGCCGGTTGGCATCAGGGGCGCATGAAAAACTGTTTTTT
once TRBD2 TRBJ2-3 15 TRBV19 CASQPAGRATDTQYF TGTGCCAGCCAACCGGCAGGGAGGGCAACAGATACGCAGTATTTT
NA TRBD1 TRBJ2-7 13 TRBV28 CASTGQAAYEQYF TGTGCCAGCACCGGACAGGCGGCCTACGAGCAGTACTTC
NA TRBD1 TRBJ2-5 15 TRBV11-3 CASSSAGTGSETQYF TGTGCCAGCAGCTCCGCTGGGACAGGGTCAGAGACCCAGTACTTC
NA NA TRBJ1-1 13 TRBV6-5 CASTGGGNTEAFF TGTGCCAGCACTGGGGGGGGGAACACTGAAGCTTTCTTT
NA TRBD2 TRBJ2-7 15 TRBV4-1 CASSQNPAGEYEQYF TGCGCCAGCAGCCAAAATCCAGCGGGGGAGTACGAGCAGTACTTC
NA TRBD1 TRBJ1-2 14 TRBV25-1 CASSDSDRVYGYTF TGTGCCAGCAGTGATTCGGACAGGGTCTATGGCTACACCTTC
NA TRBD1 TRBJ1-1 16 TRBV19 CASTAGTGGADTEAFF TGTGCCAGTACCGCCGGGACAGGGGGAGCTGACACTGAAGCTTTCTTT
NA NA TRBJ2-5 12 TRBV2 CASSGTLETQYF TGTGCCAGCAGTGGGACTCTGGAGACCCAGTACTTC
few NA TRBJ1-3 16 TRBV6-5 CASSYGGQSSGNTIYF TGTGCCAGCAGCTACGGTGGGCAGTCCTCTGGAAACACCATATATTTT
NA NA TRBJ1-2 14 TRBV6-5 CASSPVGGGYGYTF TGTGCCAGCAGTCCGGTTGGGGGCGGCTATGGCTACACCTTC
NA NA TRBJ2-1 14 TRBV6-5 CASSKRILDNEQFF TGTGCCAGCAGCAAGAGGATATTGGACAATGAGCAGTTCTTC
NA NA TRBJ1-3 14 TRBV6-6 CASSYSSGGNTIYF TGTGCCAGCAGTTACTCTTCGGGAGGAAACACCATATATTTT
NA TRBD1 TRBJ1-5 15 TRBV18 CASSPTGQGNQPQHF TGTGCCAGCTCACCAACGGGACAGGGAAATCAGCCCCAGCATTTT
once NA TRBJ2-7 14 TRBV6-5 CASTELYGAYEQYF TGTGCCAGCACCGAACTCTACGGAGCCTACGAGCAGTACTTC
NA TRBD1 TRBJ1-1 16 TRBV5-8 CASSSGQAPLNTEAFF TGTGCCAGCAGCTCGGGACAGGCCCCCCTGAACACTGAAGCTTTCTTT
NA NA TRBJ2-5 12 TRBV5-1 CASSDSQETQYF TGCGCCAGCAGCGACTCACAAGAGACCCAGTACTTC
NA TRBD1 TRBJ2-7 14 TRBV29-1 CSVEGPGQYNEQYF TGCAGCGTTGAAGGTCCGGGACAGTACAACGAGCAGTACTTC
few TRBD1 TRBJ1-2 15 TRBV6-6 CASINRDRGFYGYTF TGTGCCAGCATTAACCGGGACAGGGGTTTCTATGGCTACACCTTC
few NA TRBJ1-5 13 TRBV6-6 CASSERENQPQHF TGTGCCAGCAGCGAACGGGAAAATCAGCCCCAGCATTTT
NA TRBD2 TRBJ2-3 13 TRBV7-9 CASGLANSDTQYF TGTGCCAGCGGACTAGCGAATTCAGATACGCAGTATTTT
NA TRBD1 TRBJ1-6 15 TRBV5-1 CASSLDGQGPSSLHF TGCGCCAGCAGCTTGGACGGACAGGGACCCTCTTCCCTCCACTTT
NA NA TRBJ2-5 13 TRBV7-6 CASSLASRETQYF TGTGCCAGCAGCTTAGCGTCACGGGAGACCCAGTACTTC
NA TRBD1 TRBJ2-1 14 TRBV5-1 CASSLGTGGNEQFF TGCGCCAGCAGCTTGGGGACAGGGGGCAATGAGCAGTTCTTC
NA NA TRBJ1-4 14 TRBV19 CASSTRTSNEKLFF TGTGCCAGTAGTACGCGGACTAGTAATGAAAAACTGTTTTTT
NA NA TRBJ1-3 15 TRBV28 CASNSDKDSGNTIYF TGTGCCAGCAATTCGGACAAAGACTCTGGAAACACCATATATTTT
NA NA TRBJ1-2 13 TRBV7-9 CASSLALGDGYTF TGTGCCAGCAGCTTAGCGCTCGGGGATGGCTACACCTTC
once NA TRBJ1-6 14 TRBV28 CASSLTVFNSPLHF TGTGCCAGCAGTTTAACGGTTTTTAATTCACCCCTCCACTTT
once NA TRBJ1-3 17 TRBV7-8 CASSLTDPGPGGNTIYF TGTGCCAGCAGCTTAACGGACCCAGGTCCGGGGGGAAACACCATATATTTT
few NA TRBJ2-7 13 TRBV11-2 CASSLGSTYEQYF TGTGCCAGCAGCTTGGGCAGTACCTACGAGCAGTACTTC
NA TRBD1 TRBJ1-2 16 TRBV29-1 CSARRDREGTRDGYTF TGCAGCGCCCGGCGGGACAGGGAGGGAACAAGGGATGGCTACACCTTC
NA NA TRBJ1-1 16 TRBV5-1 CASRPSSVGASTEAFF TGCGCCAGCAGACCTTCCTCGGTGGGCGCGAGCACTGAAGCTTTCTTT
once TRBD1 TRBJ1-1 15 TRBV27 CASSGDPTGGTEAFF TGTGCCAGCAGTGGGGATCCGACAGGGGGCACTGAAGCTTTCTTT
NA NA TRBJ2-5 15 TRBV19 CASSIGGSPQETQYF TGTGCCAGTAGTATAGGAGGATCCCCCCAAGAGACCCAGTACTTC
NA NA TRBJ1-1 11 TRBV2 CASIMNTEAFF TGTGCCAGCATCATGAACACTGAAGCTTTCTTT
NA NA TRBJ1-5 16 TRBV11-2 CASSLSGVGSNQPQHF TGTGCCAGCAGCTTATCTGGCGTGGGCAGCAATCAGCCCCAGCATTTT
NA NA TRBJ1-4 14 TRBV28 CASSEGGANEKLFF TGTGCCAGCAGTGAGGGAGGGGCTAATGAAAAACTGTTTTTT
few NA TRBJ1-4 15 TRBV5-1 CASSSASGRAEKLFF TGCGCCAGCAGCTCCGCCTCGGGCAGGGCGGAAAAACTGTTTTTT
NA NA TRBJ1-2 12 TRBV29-1 CSVRTDAYGYTF TGCAGCGTCAGGACAGATGCCTATGGCTACACCTTC
NA NA TRBJ1-2 14 TRBV7-9 CASSLSGSNYGYTF TGTGCCAGCAGCTTATCGGGTTCTAACTATGGCTACACCTTC
NA NA TRBJ2-7 15 TRBV7-9 CASSLGSHAGYEQYF TGTGCCAGCAGCTTAGGGAGTCATGCGGGGTACGAGCAGTACTTC
NA NA TRBJ1-1 14 TRBV4-3 CASSDRILNTEAFF TGCGCCAGCAGCGACAGAATTTTGAACACTGAAGCTTTCTTT
NA TRBD1 TRBJ2-3 16 TRBV30 CACLLRDRGGTDTQYF TGTGCCTGTCTACTAAGGGACAGGGGAGGCACAGATACGCAGTATTTT
once NA TRBJ2-5 18 TRBV5-1 CASSLERTFGTLGETQYF TGCGCCAGCAGCTTGGAACGAACGTTCGGGACTCTTGGAGAGACCCAGTACTTC
NA NA TRBJ2-1 13 TRBV9 CASSVGDYNEQFF TGTGCCAGCAGCGTCGGGGATTACAATGAGCAGTTCTTC
NA NA TRBJ2-5 16 TRBV2 CASSARGWGGRETQYF TGTGCCAGCAGCGCCCGGGGGTGGGGGGGCAGAGAGACCCAGTACTTC
NA NA TRBJ2-5 12 TRBV7-7 CASSPPSGTQYF TGTGCTAGCAGCCCCCCCTCAGGCACCCAGTACTTC
NA TRBD1 TRBJ2-1 18 TRBV30 CAWIPPDRGYPSYNEQFF TGTGCCTGGATCCCCCCCGACAGGGGGTACCCCTCCTACAATGAGCAGTTCTTC
NA NA TRBJ1-1 15 TRBV19 CASSSVPGRGTEAFF TGTGCCAGTAGCTCTGTCCCCGGGAGAGGCACTGAAGCTTTCTTT
NA NA TRBJ1-2 14 TRBV6-4 CASRRDSADYGYTF TGTGCCAGCAGGCGGGACTCCGCTGACTATGGCTACACCTTC
NA NA TRBJ1-4 20 TRBV27 CASSLFTDLKFFPTNEKLFF TGTGCCAGCAGTTTATTCACAGACCTGAAATTTTTTCCAACTAATGAAAAACTGTTTTTT
once NA TRBJ2-5 17 TRBV4-2 CASSHALRGGASETQYF TGTGCCAGCAGCCACGCTCTCAGAGGGGGGGCCTCCGAGACCCAGTACTTC
NA TRBD2 TRBJ2-5 18 TRBV11-3 CASSLIRLAGGTQETQYF TGTGCCAGCAGCTTAATACGGCTAGCGGGGGGCACCCAAGAGACCCAGTACTTC